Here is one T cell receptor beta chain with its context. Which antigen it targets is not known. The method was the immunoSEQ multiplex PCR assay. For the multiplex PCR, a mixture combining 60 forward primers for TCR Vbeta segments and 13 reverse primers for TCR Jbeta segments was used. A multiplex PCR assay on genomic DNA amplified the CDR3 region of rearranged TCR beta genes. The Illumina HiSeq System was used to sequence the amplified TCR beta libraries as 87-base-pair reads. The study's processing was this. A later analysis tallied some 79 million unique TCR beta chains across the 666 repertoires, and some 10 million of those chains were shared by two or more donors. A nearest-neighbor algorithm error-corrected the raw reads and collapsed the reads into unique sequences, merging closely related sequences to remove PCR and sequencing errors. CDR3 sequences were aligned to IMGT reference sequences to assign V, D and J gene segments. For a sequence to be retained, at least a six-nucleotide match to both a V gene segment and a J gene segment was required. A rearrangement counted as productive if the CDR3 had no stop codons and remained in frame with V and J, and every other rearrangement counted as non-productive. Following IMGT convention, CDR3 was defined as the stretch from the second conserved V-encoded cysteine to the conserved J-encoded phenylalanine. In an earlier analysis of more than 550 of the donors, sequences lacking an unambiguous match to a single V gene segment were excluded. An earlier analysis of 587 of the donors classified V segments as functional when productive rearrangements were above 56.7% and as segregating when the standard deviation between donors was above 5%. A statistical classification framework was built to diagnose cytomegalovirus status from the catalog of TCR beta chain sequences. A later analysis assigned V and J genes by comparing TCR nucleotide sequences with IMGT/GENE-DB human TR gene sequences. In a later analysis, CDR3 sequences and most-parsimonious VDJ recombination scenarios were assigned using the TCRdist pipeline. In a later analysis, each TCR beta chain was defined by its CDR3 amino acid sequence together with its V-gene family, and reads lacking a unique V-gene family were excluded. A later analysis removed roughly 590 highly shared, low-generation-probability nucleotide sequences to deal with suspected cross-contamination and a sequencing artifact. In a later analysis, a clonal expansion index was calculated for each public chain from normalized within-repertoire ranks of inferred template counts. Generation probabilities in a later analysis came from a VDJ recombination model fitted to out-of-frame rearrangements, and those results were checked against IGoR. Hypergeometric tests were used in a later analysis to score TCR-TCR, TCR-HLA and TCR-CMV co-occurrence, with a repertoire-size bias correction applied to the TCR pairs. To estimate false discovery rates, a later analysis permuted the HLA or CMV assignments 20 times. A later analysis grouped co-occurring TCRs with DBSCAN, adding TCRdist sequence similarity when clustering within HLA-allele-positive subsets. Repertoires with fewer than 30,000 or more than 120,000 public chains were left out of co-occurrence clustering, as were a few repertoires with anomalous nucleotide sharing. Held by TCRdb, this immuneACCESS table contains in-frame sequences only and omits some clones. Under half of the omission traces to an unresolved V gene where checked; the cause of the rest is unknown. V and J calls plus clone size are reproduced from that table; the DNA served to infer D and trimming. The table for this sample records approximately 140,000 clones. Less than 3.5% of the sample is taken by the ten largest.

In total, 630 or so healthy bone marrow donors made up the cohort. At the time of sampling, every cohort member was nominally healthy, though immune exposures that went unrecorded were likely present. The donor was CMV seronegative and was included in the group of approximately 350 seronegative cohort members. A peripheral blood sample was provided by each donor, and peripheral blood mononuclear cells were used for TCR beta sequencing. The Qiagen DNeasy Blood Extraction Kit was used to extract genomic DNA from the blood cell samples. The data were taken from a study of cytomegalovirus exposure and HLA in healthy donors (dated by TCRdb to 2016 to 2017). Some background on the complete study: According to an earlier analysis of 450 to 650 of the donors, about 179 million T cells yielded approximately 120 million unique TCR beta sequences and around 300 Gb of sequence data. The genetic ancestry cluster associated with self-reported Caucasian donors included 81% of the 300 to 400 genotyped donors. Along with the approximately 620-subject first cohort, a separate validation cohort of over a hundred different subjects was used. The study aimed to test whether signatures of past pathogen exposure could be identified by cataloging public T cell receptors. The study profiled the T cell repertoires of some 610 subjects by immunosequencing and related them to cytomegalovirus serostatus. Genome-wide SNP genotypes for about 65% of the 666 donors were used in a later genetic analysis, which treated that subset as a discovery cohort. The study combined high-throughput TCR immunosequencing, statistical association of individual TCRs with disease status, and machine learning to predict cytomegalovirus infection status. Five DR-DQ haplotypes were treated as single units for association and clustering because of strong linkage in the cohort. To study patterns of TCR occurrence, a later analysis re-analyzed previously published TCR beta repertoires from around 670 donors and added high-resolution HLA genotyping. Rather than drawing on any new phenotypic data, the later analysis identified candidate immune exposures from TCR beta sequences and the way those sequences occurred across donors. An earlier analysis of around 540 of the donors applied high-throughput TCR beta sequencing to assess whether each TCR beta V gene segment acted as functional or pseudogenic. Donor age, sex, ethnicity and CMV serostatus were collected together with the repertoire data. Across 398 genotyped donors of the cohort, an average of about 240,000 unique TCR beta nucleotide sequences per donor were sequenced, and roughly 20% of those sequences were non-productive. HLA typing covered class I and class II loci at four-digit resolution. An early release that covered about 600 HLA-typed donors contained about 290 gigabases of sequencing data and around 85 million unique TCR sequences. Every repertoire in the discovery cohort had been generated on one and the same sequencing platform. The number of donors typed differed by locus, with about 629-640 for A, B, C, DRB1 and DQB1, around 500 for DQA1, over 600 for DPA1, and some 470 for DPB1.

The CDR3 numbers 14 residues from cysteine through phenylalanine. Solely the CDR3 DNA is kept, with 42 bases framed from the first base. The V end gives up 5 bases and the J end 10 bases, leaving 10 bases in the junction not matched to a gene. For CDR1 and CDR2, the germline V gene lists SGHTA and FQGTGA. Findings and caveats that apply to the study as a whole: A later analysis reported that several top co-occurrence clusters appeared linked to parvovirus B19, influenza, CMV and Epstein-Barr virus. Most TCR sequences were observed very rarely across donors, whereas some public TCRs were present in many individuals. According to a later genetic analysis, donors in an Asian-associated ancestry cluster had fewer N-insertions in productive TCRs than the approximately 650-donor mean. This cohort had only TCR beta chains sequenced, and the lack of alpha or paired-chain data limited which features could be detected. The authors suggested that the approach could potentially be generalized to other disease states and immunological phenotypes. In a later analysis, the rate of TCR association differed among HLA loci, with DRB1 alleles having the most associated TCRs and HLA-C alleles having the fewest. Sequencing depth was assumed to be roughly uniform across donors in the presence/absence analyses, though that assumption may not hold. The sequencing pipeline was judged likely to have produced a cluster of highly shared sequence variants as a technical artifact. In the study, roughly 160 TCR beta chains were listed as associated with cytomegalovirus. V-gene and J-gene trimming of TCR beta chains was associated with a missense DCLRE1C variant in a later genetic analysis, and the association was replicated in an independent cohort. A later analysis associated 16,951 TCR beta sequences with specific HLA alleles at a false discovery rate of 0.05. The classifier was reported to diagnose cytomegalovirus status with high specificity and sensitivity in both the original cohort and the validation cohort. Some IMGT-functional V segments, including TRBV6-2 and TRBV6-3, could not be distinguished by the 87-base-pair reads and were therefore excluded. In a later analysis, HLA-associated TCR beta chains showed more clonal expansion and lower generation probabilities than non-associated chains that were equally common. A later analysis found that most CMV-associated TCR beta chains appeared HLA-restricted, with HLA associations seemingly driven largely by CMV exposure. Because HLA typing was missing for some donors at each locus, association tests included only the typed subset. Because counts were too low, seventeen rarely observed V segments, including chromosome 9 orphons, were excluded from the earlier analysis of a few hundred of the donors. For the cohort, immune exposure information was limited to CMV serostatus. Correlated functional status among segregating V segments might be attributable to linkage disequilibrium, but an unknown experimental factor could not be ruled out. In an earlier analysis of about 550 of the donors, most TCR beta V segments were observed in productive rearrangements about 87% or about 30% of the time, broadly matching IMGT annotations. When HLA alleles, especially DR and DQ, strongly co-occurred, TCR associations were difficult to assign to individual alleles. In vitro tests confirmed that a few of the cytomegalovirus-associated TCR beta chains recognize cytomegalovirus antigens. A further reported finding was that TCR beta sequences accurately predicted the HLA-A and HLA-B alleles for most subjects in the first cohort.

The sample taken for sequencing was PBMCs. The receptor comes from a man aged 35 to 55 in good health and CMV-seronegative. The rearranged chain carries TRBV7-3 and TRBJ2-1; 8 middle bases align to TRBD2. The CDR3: CASSHDGGEREQFF. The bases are TGTGCCAGCAGCCACGACGGGGGGGAAAGGGAGCAGTTCTTC.